The 13 T cell receptor beta chains listed next were all sequenced from one sample in a study of radiotherapy plus CTLA-4 blockade in lung cancer. The table came from immunoSEQ multiplex PCR; TCRdb's copy has only in-frame clones and leaves some out. This table holds 62,000 or so clones, 79% found once. Specimen: peripheral blood, collected from a patient treated with radiotherapy plus ipilimumab. These receptors all stem from a human donor with non-small cell lung cancer who had a complete response to radiotherapy plus ipilimumab.

The chain has TRBV7-6 and TRBJ1-2; tentatively, D is TRBD1 (5 bases). V was trimmed by 1 base and J by 0 bases, leaving 12 bases between them. This CDR3 is 16 amino acids long. Per the germline V gene, CDR1 is SGHVS and CDR2 is FNYEAQ. The CDR3 region is CASSLGRASANYGYTF. For the CDR3, the DNA is TGTGCCAGCAGCTTAGGCAGGGCTTCAGCTAACTATGGCTACACCTTC. The whole variable domain, filled in from reference TRBV7-6 and TRBJ1-2, reads GAGVSQSPRYKVTKRGQDVALRCDPISGHVSLYWYRQALGQGPEFLTYFNYEAQQDKSGLPNDRFSAERPEGSISTLTIQRTEQRDSAMYRCASSLGRASANYGYTFGSGTRLTVV.

The chain combines TRBV29-1 with TRBJ1-3; TRBD1 is a possible D gene (6 bases). Germline V lookup: CDR1 SQVTM, CDR2 ANQGSEA. The V and J ends lost 5 bases and 9 bases respectively, with 11 bases between them. This CDR3 has 11 amino acids. The CDR3 DNA reads as TGCAGCGTTACAGGGTGTGTCACCATATATTTT. Amino acid sequence: CSVTGCVTIYF.

V gene TRBV6-5 combines with J gene TRBJ2-7, with TRBD2 matching 8 bases. The V and J ends lost 5 bases and 2 bases, in that order; junction bases with no gene match: 5. The CDR3 is 14 residues long. Germline values: CDR1 MNHEY, CDR2 SVGAGI. The CDR3 reads CASSDRAGAYEQYV. For the CDR3, the DNA is TGTGCCAGCAGTGACAGAGCGGGGGCCTACGAGCAGTACGTC.

This clone has more than one count but fewer than ten. The CDR3 DNA reads as TGTGCCAGCAGCAAAGCACAGGGGGTTTTAGAGACCCAGTACTTC. Translation gives CASSKAQGVLETQYF. The chain recombines TRBV21-1 with TRBJ2-5; the DNA was not used to check the table's D call, TRBD1. TRBV21-1 is a pseudogene locus. This CDR3 is 15 amino acids long.

The chain joins TRBV11-3 to TRBJ1-1; D possibly corresponds to TRBD1 (6 bases). The germline V gene encodes CDR1 SGHNT and CDR2 YENEEA. This CDR3 spans 14 amino acids. V lost 7 bases and J 6 bases, leaving 18 bases between the germline ends. CDR3 coding DNA: TGTGCCAGCACCCAGACCACAGGGATTGCTGAAGCTTTCTTT. Translated, it gives CASTQTTGIAEAFF.

The rearrangement uses TRBV5-1 and TRBJ2-7, with unresolved D. Germline CDR1 SGHRS, CDR2 YFSETQ. The CDR3 loop spans 14 amino acids. V lost 3 bases, J lost 4 bases, and 14 bases lay in between. The CDR3 reads CASSSRVPPYEQYF. In nucleotides, the CDR3 is TGCGCCAGCAGCTCACGCGTTCCCCCATACGAGCAGTACTTC.

CDR3 protein: CASSFSSTGTRYGYTF. For the CDR3, the DNA is TGTGCCAGCAGCTTTTCCTCGACAGGGACAAGATATGGCTACACCTTC. This rearrangement joins TRBV5-8 to TRBJ1-2; 7 nucleotides match TRBD1. Unmatched junction bases numbered 12, after V lost 2 bases and J lost 5 bases. This CDR3 contains 16 residues. The germline V gene has CDR1 SGHTS and CDR2 YDEGEE.

This clone was picked up one time. This chain joins TRBV11-2 and TRBJ2-2; D uncertain. The CDR3 contains 17 residues. Germline V CDR1 and CDR2: SGHAT, FQNNGV. Trimming left V 1 base short and J 4 bases short, with 16 bases between. The CDR3 DNA reads as TGTGCCAGCAGCTTAGTGACATCTGGGAAGGGCACCGGGGAGCTGTTTTTT. This encodes CASSLVTSGKGTGELFF.

This rearrangement joins TRBV2 to TRBJ1-2, with D unclear. Looked up from germline, CDR1 is SNHLY and CDR2 is FYNNEI. Trimming cost V 7 bases and J 3 bases, with 18 bases left between them. This CDR3 spans 15 amino acids. This CDR3 reads CASKLNEWADYGYTF. The CDR3 DNA follows: TGTGCCAGCAAGCTAAACGAGTGGGCAGACTATGGCTACACCTTC.

This chain links TRBV5-1 with TRBJ1-2; D perhaps matches TRBD1 (5 bases). V lost 5 bases and J lost 0, with 11 bases in between. This CDR3 contains 14 residues. CDR1 and CDR2 (germline): SGHRS, YFSETQ. The CDR3, as DNA: TGCGCCAGCAGGGCCGGGACCACTAACTATGGCTACACCTTC. Its protein is CASRAGTTNYGYTF.

The V and J genes are TRBV23-1 and TRBJ2-5, with 7 nucleotides matching TRBD1. TRBV23-1 belongs to the ORF category, with a function that is uncertain. CDR3 length: 13 residues. Here the CDR3 DNA reads TGCGCAAATGATGGGACAGCGCGCGGTGGGCAGTACTTC. Protein sequence: CANDGTARGGQYF.

CDR3 bases: TGTGCCAGCAGCGGACGACAGGGCGTAGCAGGCTACACCTTC. This translates into CASSGRQGVAGYTF. V usage is TRBV7-9 and J usage is TRBJ1-2; TRBD1 aligns across 7 bases. J gave up 8 bases and V 5 bases, and 11 bases lay outside the gene matches. CDR1 and CDR2 (germline): SEHNR, FQNEAQ (reference sequence). This CDR3 is built from 14 residues.

CDR3: CASRGQAITNYGYTF. The CDR3 DNA sequence: TGCGCCAGCCGGGGACAGGCGATAACGAACTATGGCTACACCTTC. The rearrangement joins TRBV4-1 to TRBJ1-2, with 8 bases matching TRBD1. After removal of 8 bases from V and 2 bases from J, the junction contained 10 bases not matched to a gene. This CDR3 comprises 15 residues. In germline, CDR1 is MGHRA, CDR2 YSYEKL.